These 25 T cell receptor beta chains share one sample of origin, sequenced in a study of shared clonotypes between healthy human individuals. Data came from immunoSEQ multiplex PCR; TCRdb stores just in-frame clones and leaves some out. The table lists some 500,000 clones, roughly 95% of them singletons. Material: naive CD4+ T cells sorted from blood. Subset denoted: CD45RA+ positively selected. The source is a woman under 40 in good health.

The chain employs TRBV28 and TRBJ2-7, with unresolved D. The CDR3 is made up of 14 amino acids. V was pared by 8 bases and J by 3 bases, with 17 bases between. Germline V CDR1 and CDR2: MDHEN, SYDVKM. The CDR3 DNA sequence: TGTGCCAGCCGGACCGGGTCCGATCTCTACGAGCAGTACTTC. Translated, it gives CASRTGSDLYEQYF.

The V gene is TRBV5-1, the J gene TRBJ2-6, with D unclear. Per the germline V gene, CDR1 is SGHRS and CDR2 is YFSETQ. The CDR3 is made up of 16 amino acids. Trimming left V 0 bases short and J 2 bases short, with 9 bases between. In DNA form, the CDR3 reads TGCGCCAGCAGCTTGGTGGGTGCGGCTGGGGCCAACGTCCTGACTTTC. It is translated as CASSLVGAAGANVLTF.

The genes are TRBV7-9 and TRBJ2-7, with D perhaps matching TRBD1 (6 bases). Trimming pared 6 bases from V and 1 base from J, leaving 16 bases between. The CDR3 consists of 15 residues. The germline gives CDR1 SEHNR, CDR2 FQNEAQ (reference sequence). As DNA, the CDR3 is TGTGCCAGCAGTCACGAGGGGGTACGGTCCTACGAGCAGTACTTC. Translated, it gives CASSHEGVRSYEQYF.

The chain links TRBV5-4 to TRBJ2-7; 13 positions match TRBD2. J was trimmed by 6 bases and V by 0 bases; bases with no gene match: 12. Germline V gene lookup returns CDR1 SGHNT and CDR2 YYREEE (reference sequence). The CDR3 is 18 residues long. CDR3 nucleotide sequence: TGTGCCAGCAGCTTGGAACTAGCGGGAGGGCCATCTTCGATCGAGCAGTACTTC. This gives the protein CASSLELAGGPSSIEQYF. Combining the CDR3 with reference TRBV5-4 and TRBJ2-7 gives the whole variable domain ETGVTQSPTHLIKTRGQQVTLRCSSQSGHNTVSWYQQALGQGPQFIFQYYREEENGRGNFPPRFSGLQFPNYSSELNVNALELDDSALYLCASSLELAGGPSSIEQYFGPGTRLTVT.

The rearrangement joins TRBV2 to TRBJ1-2; TRBD1 agrees at 9 bases. V lost 5 bases to trimming and J lost 5 bases; unmatched junction nucleotides: 6. CDR1 is SNHLY, CDR2 FYNNEI, per germline. CDR3 length equals 14 residues. Written as DNA, the CDR3 is TGTGCCAGCAGTCTTACCGGGACAGGGTATGGCTACACCTTC. Encoded protein: CASSLTGTGYGYTF.

Note on this clone: The identical CDR3 is also encoded by other nucleotide sequences in the sample. V gene TRBV5-4 combines with J gene TRBJ1-1; D is unclear. The germline CDR1 and CDR2 sequences are SGHNT and YYREEE (reference sequence). V was trimmed by 2 bases and J by 2 bases, leaving 1 base between them. The CDR3 is 11 amino acids. CDR3 nucleotide sequence: TGTGCCAGCAGCTTAAACACTGAAGCTTTCTTT. Its protein product is CASSLNTEAFF.

The chain carries TRBV6-1 and TRBJ1-5, with D possibly matching TRBD1 (6 bases). Germline-derived CDR1 and CDR2 are MNHNS and SASEGT. CDR3 length: 15 amino acids. V shed 1 base and J shed 0 bases, with 7 bases lying between them. The chain's CDR3 is CASSEGQVSNQPQHF. Written as DNA, the CDR3 is TGTGCCAGCAGTGAAGGACAGGTTAGCAATCAGCCCCAGCATTTT.

This chain connects TRBV5-1 to TRBJ2-3; D is perhaps TRBD1 (6 bases). CDR3 length: 15 residues. Trimming left V 2 bases short and J 3 bases short, with 13 bases between. The germline V gene has CDR1 SGHRS and CDR2 YFSETQ. CDR3 region: CASSFQGFGTDTQYF. The CDR3 nucleotides read TGCGCCAGCAGCTTTCAGGGGTTTGGAACAGATACGCAGTATTTT.

The V gene is TRBV29-1, the J gene TRBJ2-2; a possible D gene is TRBD2 (5 bases). The CDR3 is made up of 13 amino acids. CDR1 and CDR2 (germline): SQVTM, ANQGSEA. V was cut by 7 bases and J by 6 bases, with 15 bases left in between. In DNA form, the CDR3 reads TGCAGCGCTGCTCCCACTAGGGCCGGGGAGCTGTTTTTT. This sequence encodes CSAAPTRAGELFF.

The chain has TRBV28 and TRBJ1-2; a weak D match, TRBD1 (5 bases). Germline V gene lookup returns CDR1 MDHEN and CDR2 SYDVKM. Trimming removed 4 bases from V and 4 bases from J, with 19 bases in between. The CDR3 has 16 amino acids. This CDR3 is CASSSPGGSGGYGYTF. CDR3 sequence (DNA): TGTGCCAGCAGTTCGCCCGGGGGGAGTGGAGGCTATGGCTACACCTTC.

This clone was seen just once. The chain uses TRBV18 and TRBJ2-1, with a tentative D call TRBD1 (5 bases). V was trimmed by 0 bases and J by 10 bases, leaving 10 bases between them. Germline-derived CDR1 and CDR2 are KGHSH and LQKENI. CDR3 length: 13 residues. The CDR3, as DNA: TGTGCCAGCTCACCACCTGGACAATGGGAGCAGTTCTTC. Translated, it gives CASSPPGQWEQFF.

The chain has TRBV18 and TRBJ2-7, with 7 bases identical to TRBD2. V lost 5 bases and J lost 1; bases outside the gene matches: 8. Per the germline V gene, CDR1 is KGHSH and CDR2 is LQKENI. This CDR3 is built from 15 residues. CDR3 nucleotide sequence: TGTGCCAGCTCAGCGAGCGGGACGGAATCCTACGAGCAGTACTTC. It yields the protein CASSASGTESYEQYF.

The rearrangement links TRBV6-5 to TRBJ2-7; D is perhaps TRBD1 (5 bases). CDR1 and CDR2 (germline): MNHEY, SVGAGI. V was pared by 5 bases and J by 4 bases, with 15 bases between. There are 14 residues in the CDR3. For the CDR3, the DNA is TGTGCCAGCAGTAAGCTCCTGACAGCATACGAGCAGTACTTC. As protein: CASSKLLTAYEQYF.

V and J are TRBV9 and TRBJ2-2; D is perhaps TRBD2 (5 bases). Germline CDR1 SGDLS, CDR2 YYNGEE. V was cut by 4 bases and J by 1 base, with 11 bases left in between. This CDR3 has 15 residues. In DNA form, the CDR3 reads TGTGCCAGCAGCCCCCGTGGAGGGAACACCGGGGAGCTGTTTTTT. This codes for CASSPRGGNTGELFF.

The chain is built from TRBV28 and TRBJ2-2, with TRBD2 identical over 9 bases. After removal of 2 bases from V and 3 bases from J, the junction contained 4 bases not matched to a gene. This CDR3 spans 16 amino acids. From germline, CDR1 is MDHEN and CDR2 SYDVKM. CDR3: CASSLSSGGYTGELFF. CDR3 sequence (DNA): TGTGCCAGCAGTTTAAGTAGCGGGGGTTACACCGGGGAGCTGTTTTTT.

In DNA form, the CDR3 reads TGCGCCAGCAGTGAGGTAGGGGCCACCGGGGAGCTGTTTTTT. This sequence encodes CASSEVGATGELFF. The chain combines TRBV10-2 with TRBJ2-2; possibly TRBD1 for D (5 bases). The length of the CDR3 is 14 residues. Looked up from germline, CDR1 is WSHSY and CDR2 is SAAADI. V was clipped by 2 bases and J by 4 bases, with 8 bases between them.

The chain joins TRBV27 to TRBJ2-1; D is possibly TRBD2 (6 bases). The CDR3 runs to 15 residues. V was pared by 6 bases and J by 0 bases, with 12 bases between. Germline CDR1 is MNHEY and CDR2 is SMNVEV (reference sequence). CDR3: CASSITGDSYNEQFF. The CDR3, as DNA: TGTGCCAGCAGCATAACGGGAGACTCCTACAATGAGCAGTTCTTC.

The V gene is TRBV7-6, the J gene TRBJ2-5; a weak D match, TRBD1 (6 bases). Deletions cut 6 bases from V and 5 bases from J, with 25 bases between. The V gene's germline CDR1 is SGHVS and CDR2 FNYEAQ. The CDR3 has 17 residues. CDR3 coding DNA: TGTGCCAGCAGTCTCCTGAGGACAGCCAAGTCCCTGGAGACCCAGTACTTC. This codes for CASSLLRTAKSLETQYF.

The chain links TRBV7-2 to TRBJ2-2; 7 bases fit TRBD2. This CDR3 is 17 amino acids long. V dropped 2 bases and J dropped 3; count of bases not matched to a gene: 9. CDR1 and CDR2 (germline): SGHTA, FQGNSA. The CDR3: CASSLSPSGDYTGELFF. CDR3 nucleotide sequence: TGTGCCAGCAGCTTATCCCCTAGCGGAGATTACACCGGGGAGCTGTTTTTT.

This chain connects TRBV27 to TRBJ2-3; no definite D call. This CDR3 contains 12 residues. V was trimmed by 5 bases and J by 2 bases, leaving 5 bases between them. Germline V gene sequence: CDR1 MNHEY, CDR2 SMNVEV (reference sequence). DNA for the CDR3: TGTGCCAGCAGTCTTCTCACAGATACGCAGTATTTT. It specifies CASSLLTDTQYF.

The V gene is TRBV2, the J gene TRBJ2-7, with TRBD2 as a possible D gene (6 bases). The CDR3 has 15 amino acids. Germline CDR1 reads SNHLY; CDR2 reads FYNNEI. The ends were cut back, 6 bases at V and 3 bases at J, with 18 bases in the middle. The CDR3 protein is CASRALLARDYEQYF. The DNA for the CDR3 is TGTGCCAGCAGGGCCCTCCTAGCGCGAGACTACGAGCAGTACTTC.

The genes are TRBV5-1 and TRBJ2-1; 7 bases line up with TRBD1. Germline CDR1 is SGHRS and CDR2 is YFSETQ. The length of the CDR3 is 15 residues. V trimming: 5 bases; J trimming: 2 bases; junction bases outside the gene matches: 7. The CDR3 sequence: CASSPGQLPYNEQFF. In DNA form, the CDR3 reads TGCGCCAGCAGTCCGGGACAGCTCCCCTACAATGAGCAGTTCTTC.

V gene TRBV28 combines with J gene TRBJ2-1, with 7 nucleotides matching TRBD1. Germline V gene lookup returns CDR1 MDHEN and CDR2 SYDVKM. The CDR3 is 15 residues long. V trimming: 4 bases; J trimming: 7 bases; junction bases outside the gene matches: 10. CDR3 in amino acids: CASSSLGGFWNEQFF. The CDR3 DNA reads as TGTGCCAGCAGTTCTCTAGGGGGCTTTTGGAATGAGCAGTTCTTC.

With regard to this clone: Other DNA sequences in the sample encode the same CDR3. V gene TRBV5-1 combines with J gene TRBJ1-5; a possible D gene is TRBD1 (5 bases). Trimming left V 2 bases short and J 2 bases short, with 8 bases between. The germline CDR1 and CDR2 sequences are SGHRS and YFSETQ. The CDR3 is 14 amino acids. This CDR3 is CASSFLGGNQPQHF. CDR3 nucleotide sequence: TGCGCCAGCAGCTTTTTAGGGGGCAATCAGCCCCAGCATTTT.

The chain uses TRBV28 and TRBJ1-5; the match to TRBD1 covers 8 bases. Unmatched junction bases numbered 23, after V lost 4 bases and J lost 3 bases. The CDR3 covers 21 residues. Germline assignment: CDR1 MDHEN and CDR2 SYDVKM. This chain's CDR3 is CASSSSGQGLEQYWNNQPQHF. The CDR3 nucleotides read TGTGCCAGCAGTTCGTCCGGACAGGGTTTGGAGCAGTATTGGAACAATCAGCCCCAGCATTTT.